The 3 T cell receptor beta chains below were found in one sample sequenced in a study of T cell responses to AZD1222 COVID-19 vaccine. Assay used: immunoSEQ multiplex PCR; TCRdb lists only in-frame clones, some missing. The data contain about 100,000 clones, more than 75% of them singletons. The sequencing used peripheral blood, collected on day 0 of MenACWY control vaccination. These receptor sequences come from an adult in good health.

V and J are TRBV6-5 and TRBJ2-7, with D possibly being TRBD2 (6 bases). The CDR3 consists of 12 residues. Germline loops: CDR1 MNHEY, CDR2 SVGAGI. V lost 6 bases and J lost 6, with 12 bases in between. The CDR3 reads CASSFRRGEQYF. CDR3 coding DNA: TGTGCCAGCAGCTTCCGGAGGGGCGAGCAGTACTTC.

The V gene is TRBV2, the J gene TRBJ1-6; D not certain. Germline assignment: CDR1 SNHLY and CDR2 FYNNEI. The CDR3 is 16 amino acids. Trimming removed 7 bases from V and 0 bases from J, with 13 bases in between. The CDR3 DNA follows: TGTGCCAGCAAAGGATGGGAAAGCTCCTATAATTCACCCCTCCACTTT. As protein: CASKGWESSYNSPLHF.

This rearrangement joins TRBV19 to TRBJ1-1; D not resolved. CDR3 length: 14 amino acids. The V end lost 0 bases, the J end lost 1 base, and 6 bases lay between the germline ends. Germline V lookup: CDR1 LNHDA, CDR2 SQIVND (reference sequence). CDR3 residues: CASSIDLRNTEAFF. CDR3 DNA sequence: TGTGCCAGTAGTATAGATCTCAGGAACACTGAAGCTTTCTTT.